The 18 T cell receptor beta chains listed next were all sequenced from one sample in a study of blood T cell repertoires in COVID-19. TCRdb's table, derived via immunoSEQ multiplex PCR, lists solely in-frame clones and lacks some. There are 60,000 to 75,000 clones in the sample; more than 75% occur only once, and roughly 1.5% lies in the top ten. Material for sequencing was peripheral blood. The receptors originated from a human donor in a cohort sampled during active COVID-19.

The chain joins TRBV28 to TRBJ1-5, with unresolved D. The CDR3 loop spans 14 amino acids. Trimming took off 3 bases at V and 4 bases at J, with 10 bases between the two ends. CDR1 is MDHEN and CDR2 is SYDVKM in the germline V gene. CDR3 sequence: CASSFRGLNQPQHF. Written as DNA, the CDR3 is TGTGCCAGCAGTTTTAGAGGCCTGAATCAGCCCCAGCATTTT.

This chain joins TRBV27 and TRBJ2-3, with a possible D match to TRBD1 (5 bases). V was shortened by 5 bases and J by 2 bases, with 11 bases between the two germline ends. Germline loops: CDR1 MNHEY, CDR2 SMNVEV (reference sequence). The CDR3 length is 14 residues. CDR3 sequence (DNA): TGTGCCAGCAGTCCAAGGGGCTACACAGATACGCAGTATTTT. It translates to CASSPRGYTDTQYF.

This CDR3 is CASSLWQSGANVLTF. CDR3 bases: TGTGCCAGCAGCTTGTGGCAGTCTGGGGCCAACGTCCTGACTTTC. The chain employs TRBV5-6 and TRBJ2-6; D gene ambiguous. Germline CDR1 and CDR2: SGHDT and YYEEEE. This CDR3 has 15 residues. V lost 1 base and J 1 base, leaving 6 bases between the germline ends.

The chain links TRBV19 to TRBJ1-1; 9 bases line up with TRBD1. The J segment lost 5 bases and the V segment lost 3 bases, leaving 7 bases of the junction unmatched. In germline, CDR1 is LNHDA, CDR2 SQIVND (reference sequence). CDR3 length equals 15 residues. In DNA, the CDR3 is TGTGCCAGTAGTATCCTGACAGGGGGAGGAACTGAAGCTTTCTTT. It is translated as CASSILTGGGTEAFF.

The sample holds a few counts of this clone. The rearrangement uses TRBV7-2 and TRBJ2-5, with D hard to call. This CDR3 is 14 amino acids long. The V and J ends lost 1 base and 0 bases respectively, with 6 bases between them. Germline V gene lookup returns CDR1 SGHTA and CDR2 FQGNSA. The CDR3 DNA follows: TGTGCCAGCAGCTTAGTGAACTACCAAGAGACCCAGTACTTC. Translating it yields CASSLVNYQETQYF.

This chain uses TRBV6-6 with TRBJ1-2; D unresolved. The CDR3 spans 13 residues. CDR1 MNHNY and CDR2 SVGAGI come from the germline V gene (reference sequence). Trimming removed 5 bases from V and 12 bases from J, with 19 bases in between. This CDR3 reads CASSPRIHEGDTF. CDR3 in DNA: TGTGCCAGCAGTCCCCGGATCCATGAGGGCGACACCTTC.

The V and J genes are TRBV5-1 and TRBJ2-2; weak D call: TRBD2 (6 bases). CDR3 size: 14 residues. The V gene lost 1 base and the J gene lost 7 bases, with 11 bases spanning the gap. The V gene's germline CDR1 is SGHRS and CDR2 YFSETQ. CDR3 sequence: CASSLTRDDGELFF. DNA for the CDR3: TGCGCCAGCAGCTTGACGCGGGACGACGGGGAGCTGTTTTTT.

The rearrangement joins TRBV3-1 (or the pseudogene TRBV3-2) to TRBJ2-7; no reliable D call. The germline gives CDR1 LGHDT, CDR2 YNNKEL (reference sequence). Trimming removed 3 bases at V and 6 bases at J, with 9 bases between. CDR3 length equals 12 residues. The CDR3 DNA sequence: TGTGCCAGCAGCCAGTACAGACGCGAGCAGTACTTC. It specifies CASSQYRREQYF.

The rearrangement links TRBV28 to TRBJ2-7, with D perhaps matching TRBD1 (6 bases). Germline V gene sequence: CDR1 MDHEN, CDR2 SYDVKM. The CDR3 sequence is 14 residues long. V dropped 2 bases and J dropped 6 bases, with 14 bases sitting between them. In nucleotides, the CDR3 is TGTGCCAGCAGTTTAGGACAGTTCCTCTCCGAGCAGTACTTC. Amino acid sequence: CASSLGQFLSEQYF.

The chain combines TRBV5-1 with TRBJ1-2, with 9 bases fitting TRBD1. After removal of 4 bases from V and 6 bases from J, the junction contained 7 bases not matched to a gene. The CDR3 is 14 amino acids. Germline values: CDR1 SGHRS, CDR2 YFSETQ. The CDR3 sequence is CASSLGGQGHGYTF. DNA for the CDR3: TGCGCCAGCAGCCTCGGGGGACAGGGACATGGCTACACCTTC.

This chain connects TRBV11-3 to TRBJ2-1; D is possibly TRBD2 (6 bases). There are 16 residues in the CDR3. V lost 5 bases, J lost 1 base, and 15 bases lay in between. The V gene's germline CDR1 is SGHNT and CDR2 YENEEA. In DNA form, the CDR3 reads TGTGCCAGCAGCAAGCCGGGACTTTCATCCTACAATGAGCAGTTCTTC. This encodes CASSKPGLSSYNEQFF.

For the CDR3, the DNA is TGCGCCAGCAGCCCCCGGGGTAGCGGGAGCTCGGATGAGCAGTTCTTC. Translation: CASSPRGSGSSDEQFF. The V gene is TRBV4-1, the J gene TRBJ2-1; 9 nucleotides align to TRBD2. This CDR3 is 16 amino acids long. Losses at the gene ends were 4 bases for V and 8 bases for J; bases not matched to a gene: 12. Germline V gene lookup returns CDR1 MGHRA and CDR2 YSYEKL.

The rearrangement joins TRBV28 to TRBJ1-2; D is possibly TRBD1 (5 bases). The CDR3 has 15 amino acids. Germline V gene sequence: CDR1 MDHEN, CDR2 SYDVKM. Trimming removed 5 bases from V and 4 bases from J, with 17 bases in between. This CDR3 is CASSEGGVLTYGYTF. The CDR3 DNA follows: TGTGCCAGCAGTGAGGGAGGGGTATTGACCTATGGCTACACCTTC.

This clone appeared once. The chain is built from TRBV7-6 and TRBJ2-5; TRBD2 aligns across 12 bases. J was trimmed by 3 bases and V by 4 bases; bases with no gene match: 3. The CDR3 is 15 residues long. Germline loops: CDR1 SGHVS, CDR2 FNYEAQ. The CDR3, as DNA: TGTGCCAGCAGCTCTCCTAGCGGGAGGGAAGAGACCCAGTACTTC. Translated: CASSSPSGREETQYF. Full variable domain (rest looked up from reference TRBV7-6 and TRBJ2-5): GAGVSQSPRYKVTKRGQDVALRCDPISGHVSLYWYRQALGQGPEFLTYFNYEAQQDKSGLPNDRFSAERPEGSISTLTIQRTEQRDSAMYRCASSSPSGREETQYFGPGTRLLVL.

In nucleotides, the CDR3 is TGCAGTGCTAGAGCTCGGGACAGGGAGTACTTC. It encodes CSARARDREYF. The rearrangement joins TRBV20-1 to TRBJ2-7; 9 bases align to TRBD1. The CDR3 loop spans 11 amino acids. V shed 1 base and J 11 bases; nucleotides not matched to a gene: 3. From germline, CDR1 is DFQATT and CDR2 SNEGSKA (reference sequence).

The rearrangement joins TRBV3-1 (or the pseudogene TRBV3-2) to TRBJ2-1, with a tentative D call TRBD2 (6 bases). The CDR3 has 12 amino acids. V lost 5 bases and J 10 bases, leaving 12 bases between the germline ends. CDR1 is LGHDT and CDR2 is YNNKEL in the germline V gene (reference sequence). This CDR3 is CASSASSGEQFF. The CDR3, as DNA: TGTGCCAGCAGCGCCAGTAGCGGAGAGCAGTTCTTC.

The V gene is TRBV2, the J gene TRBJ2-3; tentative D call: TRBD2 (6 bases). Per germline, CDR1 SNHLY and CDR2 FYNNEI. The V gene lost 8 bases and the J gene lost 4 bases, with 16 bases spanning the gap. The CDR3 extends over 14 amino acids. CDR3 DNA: TGTGCCAGCCGGAGGGAGGTTGGGGCAGATACGCAGTATTTT. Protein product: CASRREVGADTQYF.

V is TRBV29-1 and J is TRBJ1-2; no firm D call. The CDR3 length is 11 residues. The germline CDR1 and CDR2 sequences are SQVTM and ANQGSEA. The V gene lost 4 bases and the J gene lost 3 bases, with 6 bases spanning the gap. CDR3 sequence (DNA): TGCAGCGTTGGAAGAGACTATGGCTACACCTTC. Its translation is CSVGRDYGYTF.